This T cell receptor (beta chain) was sequenced during a study of T-cell memory formation after mild COVID-19 (dated by TCRdb to 2020 to 2023). As for the study more broadly: Most TCR sequence clusters were specific to one of the two donors. Longitudinal TCRalpha and TCRbeta repertoire sequencing tracked T-cell clones expanding and contracting after mild COVID-19 in two donors. Two young, previously healthy adult volunteers made up the cohort, one male and one female.

General conclusions and limits of the study: Only two mild cases were covered by the study, and larger cohorts that include severe cases with pre-infection samples were considered necessary. Some responding clones were detected in pre-infection memory, suggesting pre-existing cross-reactive memory T cells joined the SARS-CoV-2 response. Clones contracting from day 15 to 85 had balanced CD4/CD8 phenotypes, while a second wave expanding from day 15 to 37 was biased towards CD4+. Contracting CD4+ clones turned up mainly in the CM and EM memory subsets, whereas EMRA was where CD8+ clones were enriched. Whether the second-wave clones peaking on day 37 were SARS-CoV-2 specific was not confirmed.

In regard to this clonotype: Its target antigen remains unknown. Base qualities are not recorded, but no much larger clone differs from it by a single base.

PBMCs were isolated by Ficoll-Paque density gradient centrifugation. TCRdb records Illumina NovaSeq 6000 as the sequencer. Using 5'RACE with constant-segment primers, TCRalpha and TCRbeta cDNA libraries were constructed, with sample barcodes and unique molecular identifiers added in the process. RNA was extracted from every sample with Trizol reagent. Library amplification was performed in two PCR steps, and a second sample barcode and Illumina TruSeq adapters were introduced in the second step. Sequencing of libraries was performed on an Illumina NovaSeq with 2 x 150 bp paired-end reads. The paper's processing steps were these. Demultiplexing of reads and collapsing into UMI-guided consensus sequences were performed with migec v1.2.7. Using mixcr v2.1.11, UMI consensuses were aligned to TRA and TRB V and J templates and then assembled into clonotypes. Clonotypes were classified as expanded or contracted when called significant by both edgeR and NoisET, with noise models trained on biological replicates. For edgeR calls, the thresholds were a false discovery rate-adjusted p below 0.01 and a log2 fold-change of 1. As an exploratory analysis of dynamics, max-normalized trajectories of the 1000 most abundant clonotypes were examined with PCA combined with hierarchical clustering. The CD4 or CD8 phenotype of responding clones was assigned using the separately sequenced CD4+ and CD8+ repertoires. TCRdb reran the public reads through fastp at Q25 and MiXCR, keeping productive beta chains. Every CDR3 protein is listed once, alongside the most common genes and DNA of its rows. The V and J calls shown here were made by TCRdb, not taken from the authors' results. In all, the sample holds about 430,000 distinct CDR3 sequences, and 24% of those were seen once. The ten largest account for about 8.7% of the sample.

The germline V gene (reference sequence) gives CDR1 as GTSNPN and CDR2 as SVGIG. The CDR3, cysteine through phenylalanine, is 15 amino acids long. This entry keeps only the CDR3 DNA: 45 bases, framed from base 1. The junction shows trimming of 1 base on V and 3 bases on J, plus 16 bases between the germline ends. The clonotype was recovered from an adult woman who had mild COVID-19 (a few samples of this study predate the infection). The sample titles of this study are shuffled in the database, so cell type and time point are left out; the donor was told from shared clones. The chain couples TRBV30 to TRBJ2-7, with the D gene call left open. Sequenced sample: PBMCs or a T cell subset sorted from them (not recorded which). The bases are TGTGCCTGGAGTGCCCCAGGTTACGTAGGCTACGAGCAGTACTTC. It translates to CAWSAPGYVGYEQYF. The CDR3, completed at both ends by the reference TRBV30 and TRBJ2-7 genes, gives the full variable domain SQTIHQWPATLVQPVGSPLSLECTVEGTSNPNLYWYRQAAGRGLQLLFYSVGIGQISSEVPQNLSASRPQDRQFILSSKKLLLSDSGFYLCAWSAPGYVGYEQYFGPGTRLTVT.